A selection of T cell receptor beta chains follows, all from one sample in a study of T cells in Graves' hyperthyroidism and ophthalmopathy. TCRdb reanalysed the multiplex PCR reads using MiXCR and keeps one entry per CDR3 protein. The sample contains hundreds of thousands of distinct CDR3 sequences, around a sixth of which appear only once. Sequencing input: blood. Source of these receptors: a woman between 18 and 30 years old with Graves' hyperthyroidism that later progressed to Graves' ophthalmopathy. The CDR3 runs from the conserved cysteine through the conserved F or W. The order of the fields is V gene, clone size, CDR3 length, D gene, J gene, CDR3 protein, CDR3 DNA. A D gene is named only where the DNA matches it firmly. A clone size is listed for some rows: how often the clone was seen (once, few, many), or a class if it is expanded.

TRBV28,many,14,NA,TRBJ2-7,CASSSRQDGYEQYF,TGTGCCAGCAGTTCCAGACAGGACGGCTACGAGCAGTACTTC
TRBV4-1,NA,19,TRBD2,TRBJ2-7,CASSLGWGAGLAETYEQYF,TGCGCCAGCAGCCTAGGTTGGGGGGCAGGACTAGCGGAAACTTACGAGCAGTACTTC
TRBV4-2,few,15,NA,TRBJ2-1,CASSPDYHSYNEQFF,TGTGCCAGCAGCCCTGACTACCACTCCTACAATGAGCAGTTCTTC
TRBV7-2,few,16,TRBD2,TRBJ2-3,CASSLNSGVSTDTQYF,TGTGCCAGCAGCTTAAATAGCGGGGTTAGCACAGATACGCAGTATTTT
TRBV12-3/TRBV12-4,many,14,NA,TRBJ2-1,CASGERSLYNEQFF,TGTGCCAGCGGAGAGCGGAGCCTATACAATGAGCAGTTCTTC
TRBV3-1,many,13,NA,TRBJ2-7,CATKGLSSYEQYF,TGTGCCACTAAAGGACTTAGCTCCTACGAGCAGTACTTC
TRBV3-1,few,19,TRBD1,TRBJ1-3,CASSHSPGTGGSSGNTIYF,TGTGCCAGCAGCCATTCCCCCGGGACAGGGGGCTCTTCTGGAAACACCATATATTTT
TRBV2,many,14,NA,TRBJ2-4,CASSGEIAKNIQYF,TGTGCCAGCAGTGGGGAAATAGCCAAAAACATTCAGTACTTC
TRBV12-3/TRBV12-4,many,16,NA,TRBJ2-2,CASSLPAPGGTGELFF,TGTGCCAGCAGTTTACCCGCCCCCGGGGGCACCGGGGAGCTGTTTTTT
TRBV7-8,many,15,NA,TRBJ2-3,CASSLGPDGTDTQYF,TGTGCCAGCAGCTTAGGTCCCGACGGCACAGATACGCAGTATTTT
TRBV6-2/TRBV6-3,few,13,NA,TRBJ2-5,CASRSRPQETQYF,TGTGCCAGCAGGTCACGACCGCAAGAGACCCAGTACTTC
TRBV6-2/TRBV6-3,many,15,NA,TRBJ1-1,CASSPPGDEITEAFF,TGTGCCAGCAGCCCACCAGGGGATGAGATCACTGAAGCTTTCTTT
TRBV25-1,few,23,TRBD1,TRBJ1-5,CASSEYIIKLGQGGDDSNQPQHF,TGTGCCAGCAGTGAATACATCATTAAATTGGGACAGGGGGGGGATGATAGCAATCAGCCCCAGCATTTT
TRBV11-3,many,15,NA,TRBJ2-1,CASSFSYRGYNEQFF,TGTGCCAGCAGCTTTTCCTACAGAGGGTACAATGAGCAGTTCTTC
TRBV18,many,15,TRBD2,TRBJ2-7,CASSPPSGRTYEQYF,TGTGCCAGCTCACCACCCAGCGGGAGGACTTACGAGCAGTACTTC
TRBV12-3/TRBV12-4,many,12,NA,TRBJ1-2,CASSSGTLGYTF,TGTGCCAGCAGTTCCGGGACACTTGGCTACACCTTC
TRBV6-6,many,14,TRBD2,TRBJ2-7,CASSYSGRAYEQYF,TGTGCCAGCAGTTACTCCGGGAGGGCCTACGAGCAGTACTTC
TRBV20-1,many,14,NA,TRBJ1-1,CSARDWGRNTEAFF,TGCAGTGCTAGAGATTGGGGACGGAACACTGAAGCTTTCTTT
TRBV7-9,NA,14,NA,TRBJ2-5,CASSLGGLGETQYF,TGTGCCAGCAGCTTAGGGGGGCTCGGGGAGACCCAGTACTTC
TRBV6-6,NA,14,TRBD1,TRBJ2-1,CASSYGQDRNEQFF,TGTGCCAGCAGTTACGGACAGGACCGCAATGAGCAGTTCTTC
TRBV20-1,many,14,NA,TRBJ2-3,CSAVNVRDPDTQYF,TGCAGTGCAGTAAACGTCAGGGACCCAGATACGCAGTATTTT
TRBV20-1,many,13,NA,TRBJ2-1,CSARWTAYNEQFF,TGCAGTGCTAGATGGACAGCATACAATGAGCAGTTCTTC
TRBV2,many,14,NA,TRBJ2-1,CASSLIGQMGEQFF,TGTGCCAGCAGCCTTATTGGACAGATGGGTGAGCAGTTCTTC
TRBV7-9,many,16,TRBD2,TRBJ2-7,CASSPYSGTRAYEQYF,TGTGCCAGCAGCCCTTATTCCGGGACTAGAGCTTACGAGCAGTACTTC
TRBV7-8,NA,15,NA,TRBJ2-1,CASSLAERDGNEQFF,TGTGCCAGCAGCTTAGCGGAACGGGACGGCAATGAGCAGTTCTTC
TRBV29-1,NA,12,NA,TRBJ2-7,CSVVEGNYEQYF,TGCAGCGTTGTTGAGGGGAACTACGAGCAGTACTTC
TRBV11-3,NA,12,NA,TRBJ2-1,CASSLVGTQLFF,TGTGCCAGCAGCTTAGTGGGGACCCAGTTATTCTTC
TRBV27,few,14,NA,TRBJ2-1,CASSPHQAYNEQFF,TGTGCCAGCAGTCCTCACCAAGCTTACAATGAGCAGTTCTTC
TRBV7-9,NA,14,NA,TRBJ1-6,CASSSGTVDSPLHF,TGTGCCAGCAGCTCCGGGACGGTTGATTCACCCCTCCACTTT
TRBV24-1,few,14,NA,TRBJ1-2,CATSESGRNYGYTF,TGTGCCACCAGTGAGTCGGGACGGAACTATGGCTACACCTTC
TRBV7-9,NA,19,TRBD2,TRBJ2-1,CASSLVVMGSAGEFNEQFF,TGTGCCAGCAGCTTAGTTGTCATGGGGTCGGCGGGAGAGTTCAATGAGCAGTTCTTC
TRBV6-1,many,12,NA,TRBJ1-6,CASSSINSPLHF,TGTGCCAGCAGTTCCATCAATTCACCCCTCCACTTT
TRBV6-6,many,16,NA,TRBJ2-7,CASSYGLRDPRYEQYF,TGTGCCAGCAGTTACGGTCTACGGGACCCGCGGTACGAGCAGTACTTC
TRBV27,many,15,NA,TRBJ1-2,CASSLSGATSAGYTF,TGTGCCAGCAGTTTATCCGGGGCCACGAGTGCTGGCTACACCTTC
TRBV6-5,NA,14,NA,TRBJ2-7,CASSYSGPPYEQYF,TGTGCCAGCAGTTACTCCGGACCCCCCTACGAGCAGTACTTC
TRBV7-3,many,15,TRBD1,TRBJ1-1,CASSTNQGAFTEAFF,TGTGCCAGCAGCACCAATCAGGGGGCTTTCACTGAAGCTTTCTTT
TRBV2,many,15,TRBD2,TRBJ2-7,CASKALAGVGYEQYF,TGTGCCAGCAAAGCTCTAGCGGGAGTGGGGTACGAGCAGTACTTC
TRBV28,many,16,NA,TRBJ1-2,CASSLRGTEGIYGYTF,TGTGCCAGCAGTTTAAGGGGGACGGAGGGAATCTATGGCTACACCTTC
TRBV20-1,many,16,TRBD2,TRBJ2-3,CSAPRGGGLGADTQYF,TGCAGTGCTCCCCGGGGTGGGGGACTAGGTGCAGATACGCAGTATTTT
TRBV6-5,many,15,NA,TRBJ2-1,CASSSSLSSYNEQFF,TGTGCCAGCAGTTCCAGCTTGTCGTCCTACAATGAGCAGTTCTTC
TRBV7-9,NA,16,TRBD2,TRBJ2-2,CASSPPRLAGSGELFF,TGTGCCAGCAGCCCTCCCAGGCTAGCGGGATCCGGGGAGCTGTTTTTT
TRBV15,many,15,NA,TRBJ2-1,CATSRRGSSYNEQFF,TGTGCCACCAGCAGACGAGGTAGCTCCTACAATGAGCAGTTCTTC
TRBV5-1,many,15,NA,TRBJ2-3,CASSLDGPSTDTQYF,TGCGCCAGCAGCTTGGACGGTCCTAGCACAGATACGCAGTATTTT
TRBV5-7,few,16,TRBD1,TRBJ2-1,CASSANPGQGYNEQFF,TGTGCCAGCAGTGCTAACCCGGGACAGGGGTACAATGAGCAGTTCTTC
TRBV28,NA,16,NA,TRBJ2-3,CASSRGTARSTDTQYF,TGTGCCAGCAGCCGCGGGACTGCAAGAAGCACAGATACGCAGTATTTT
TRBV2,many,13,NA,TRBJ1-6,CARAQGTNSPLHF,TGTGCCAGGGCCCAGGGGACTAATTCACCCCTCCACTTT
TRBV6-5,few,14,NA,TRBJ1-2,CASSPGPERYGYTF,TGTGCCAGCAGCCCAGGTCCGGAACGTTATGGCTACACCTTC
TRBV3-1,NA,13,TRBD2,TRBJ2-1,CASSQGGGGKQFF,TGTGCCAGCAGCCAAGGGGGCGGGGGGAAGCAGTTCTTC
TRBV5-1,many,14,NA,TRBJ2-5,CASSLGQGGETQYF,TGTGCCAGCAGCTTAGGGCAGGGAGGCGAGACCCAGTACTTC
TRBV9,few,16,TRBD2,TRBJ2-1,CASSIRAGALYNEQFF,TGTGCCAGCAGCATACGAGCGGGAGCCCTCTACAATGAGCAGTTCTTC
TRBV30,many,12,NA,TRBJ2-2,CAGTLNTGELFF,TGTGCCGGGACACTTAACACCGGGGAGCTGTTTTTT
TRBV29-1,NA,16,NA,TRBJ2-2,CSADWADEGLAGELFF,TGCAGCGCTGATTGGGCAGACGAGGGCCTGGCCGGGGAGCTGTTTTTT
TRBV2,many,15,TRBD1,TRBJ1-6,CASSEHGQGSEALHF,TGTGCCAGCAGCGAACACGGACAGGGGTCCGAAGCCCTCCACTTT
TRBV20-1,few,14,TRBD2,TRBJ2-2,CSARSSGSTGELFF,TGCAGTGCCAGGAGTAGCGGGAGTACCGGGGAGCTGTTTTTT
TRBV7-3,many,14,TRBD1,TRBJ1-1,CASSPGGWNTEAFF,TGTGCCAGCAGCCCAGGGGGGTGGAACACTGAAGCTTTCTTT
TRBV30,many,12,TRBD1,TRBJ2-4,CALSGTGLVQYF,TGTGCCCTCTCCGGGACAGGTCTCGTTCAGTACTTC
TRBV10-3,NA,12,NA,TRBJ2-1,CATMAPWNEQFF,TGTGCCACCATGGCCCCGTGGAATGAGCAGTTCTTC
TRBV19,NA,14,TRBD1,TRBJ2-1,CASSTGTAYNEQFF,TGTGCCAGTAGTACCGGGACAGCCTACAATGAGCAGTTCTTC
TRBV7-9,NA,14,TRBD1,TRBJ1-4,CASSGDRRHEKLFF,TGTGCCAGCAGCGGGGACAGGAGGCATGAAAAACTGTTTTTT